This TCR beta chain was identified during a study of blood T cell repertoires in COVID-19. This clone appeared a few times. Germline V CDR1 and CDR2: SGHTA, FQGNSA. V was pared by 4 bases and J by 7 bases, with 4 bases of the junction left unmatched. This CDR3 is 14 amino acids long. TCRdb keeps only in-frame clones here, not all; method: immunoSEQ multiplex PCR. The sample shows roughly 100,000 clones, about 91% of them seen only once. Sample: peripheral blood. This chain uses TRBV7-2 with TRBJ1-5; 10 bases line up with TRBD1. The clonotype originates from a human donor in a cohort sampled during active COVID-19. Here the CDR3 reads CASSSGQGEQPQHF. DNA for the CDR3: TGTGCCAGCAGCTCCGGACAGGGGGAACAGCCCCAGCATTTT.